These T cell receptor beta chains were read from a single sample in a study of T-cell memory formation after mild COVID-19. MiXCR was run by TCRdb on the 5' RACE reads, yielding one entry per CDR3 protein. The top ten clones hold around 8.1% of a sample with around 420,000 distinct CDR3 sequences, 20% to 25% of them seen once. Sequenced material: PBMCs or a T cell subset sorted from them (not recorded which). Receptors originate from an adult woman who had mild COVID-19 (a few samples of this study predate the infection). Cell type and time point are not known. The CDR3 runs from the conserved cysteine through the conserved F or W. The D gene is left open where the match is weak. Expanded clones are given a class, and other clones once, few, many or no size at all.

d_gene	j_gene	abundance	v_gene	CDR3aa	CDR3nt
TRBD1	TRBJ1-5	once	TRBV12-3/TRBV12-4	CASSSSTGALSYSNQPQHF	TGTGCCAGCAGTTCCAGTACAGGGGCCCTTTCGTATAGCAATCAGCCCCAGCATTTT
-	TRBJ2-5	-	TRBV5-4	CASSLKQGKETQYF	TGTGCCAGCAGCTTGAAACAGGGAAAAGAGACCCAGTACTTC
TRBD2	TRBJ2-5	-	TRBV20-1	CSSREAGGGQETQYF	TGCAGTTCTAGGGAAGCGGGAGGGGGGCAAGAGACCCAGTACTTC
-	TRBJ2-5	-	TRBV3-1	CATASAGETQYF	TGTGCCACTGCCTCGGCCGGGGAGACCCAGTACTTC
-	TRBJ1-1	few	TRBV11-2	CASSLGSYTEAFF	TGTGCCAGCAGCTTGGGCAGTTACACTGAAGCTTTCTTT
-	TRBJ2-3	-	TRBV7-9	CASSPPGTTDTQYF	TGTGCCAGCAGCCCTCCGGGGACCACAGATACGCAGTATTTT
-	TRBJ1-2	-	TRBV20-1	CSASPLSAHLYGYTF	TGCAGTGCTAGCCCCCTAAGTGCCCACTTGTATGGCTACACCTTC
TRBD1	TRBJ2-3	few	TRBV12-3/TRBV12-4	CASSFRTGGKDTQYF	TGTGCCAGCAGTTTCCGGACAGGGGGCAAGGATACGCAGTATTTT
-	TRBJ2-1	-	TRBV4-1	CASSTLKGGVGEQFF	TGCGCCAGCAGCACACTCAAGGGTGGGGTCGGGGAGCAGTTCTTC
-	TRBJ2-5	-	TRBV15	CATSRWQETQYF	TGTGCCACCAGCAGATGGCAAGAGACCCAGTACTTC
TRBD1	TRBJ2-1	-	TRBV4-3	CASSQDEGQGRDEQFF	TGCGCCAGCAGCCAAGATGAGGGACAGGGGCGCGATGAGCAGTTCTTC
TRBD2	TRBJ2-1	few	TRBV30	CAWSGLAGAGYDEQFF	TGTGCCTGGAGTGGTTTAGCGGGAGCGGGTTATGATGAGCAGTTCTTC
-	TRBJ1-2	-	TRBV29-1	CSVDSSNPGGYTF	TGCAGCGTTGACTCTTCCAACCCCGGTGGCTACACCTTC
-	TRBJ2-2	many	TRBV5-1	CASSLEARGTGELFF	TGCGCCAGCAGCTTGGAAGCCAGAGGCACCGGGGAGCTGTTTTTT
TRBD2	TRBJ2-3	many	TRBV12-3/TRBV12-4	CASRGTSGRGDQYF	TGTGCCAGCAGGGGGACTAGCGGGAGAGGGGACCAGTATTTT
-	TRBJ2-1	-	TRBV29-1	CSVGGDGALNEQFF	TGCAGCGTCGGAGGAGATGGTGCCCTCAATGAGCAGTTCTTC
-	TRBJ2-1	-	TRBV5-4	CASSSLSGSDEQFF	TGTGCCAGCAGCTCGTTATCGGGTAGCGATGAGCAGTTCTTC
-	TRBJ2-7	-	TRBV5-1	CASSLASTNPYEQYF	TGCGCCAGCAGCTTGGCCTCTACAAACCCCTACGAGCAGTACTTC
TRBD2	TRBJ2-3	few	TRBV7-9	CASSWGLAGRTDTQYF	TGTGCGAGCAGCTGGGGACTAGCGGGAAGAACAGATACGCAGTATTTT
TRBD2	TRBJ2-2	once	TRBV7-2	CASSFGPGTTTTGELFF	TGTGCCAGCAGCTTCGGTCCCGGGACTACTACCACCGGGGAGCTGTTTTTT
TRBD1	TRBJ1-1	-	TRBV27	CASYTLLGQQNTEAFF	TGTGCCAGCTATACTCTACTGGGACAGCAGAACACTGAAGCTTTCTTT
-	TRBJ2-7	-	TRBV5-6	CASSPGRQREQYF	TGTGCCAGCAGCCCCGGGCGGCAAAGAGAGCAGTACTTC
TRBD2	TRBJ2-1	medium-sized	TRBV5-1	CASSLRLAPNEQFF	TGCGCCAGCAGCTTGCGACTAGCTCCCAATGAGCAGTTCTTC
-	TRBJ2-2	few	TRBV19	CASSPGSGTGELFF	TGTGCCAGTAGTCCAGGCTCGGGCACCGGGGAGCTGTTTTTT
-	TRBJ2-5	few	TRBV5-1	CASSTRRETQYF	TGCGCCAGCAGCACGCGACGGGAGACCCAGTACTTC
-	TRBJ2-3	few	TRBV10-3	CAISGGAQATDTQYF	TGTGCCATCAGTGGCGGGGCGCAAGCGACAGATACGCAGTATTTT
-	TRBJ1-3	few	TRBV15	CATSRDSGIGNTIYF	TGTGCCACCAGCAGAGACAGTGGGATAGGAAACACCATATATTTT
-	TRBJ2-5	-	TRBV5-1	CASSGFLQETQYF	TGCGCCAGCAGCGGATTCCTCCAAGAGACCCAGTACTTC
-	TRBJ2-7	-	TRBV24-1	CATSDRDGSYEQYF	TGTGCCACCAGTGATAGGGACGGATCCTACGAGCAGTACTTC
-	TRBJ1-1	-	TRBV12-3/TRBV12-4	CASSLDPQFPAFF	TGTGCCAGCAGTTTGGATCCCCAGTTCCCAGCTTTCTTT
-	TRBJ1-3	few	TRBV3-1	CASSQERPGHNSGNTIYF	TGTGCCAGCAGCCAAGAAAGACCGGGGCACAACTCTGGAAACACCATATATTTT
-	TRBJ2-7	-	TRBV5-6	CASSLTESYEQYF	TGTGCCAGCAGCTTGACTGAGTCCTACGAGCAGTACTTC
-	TRBJ2-5	few	TRBV11-2	CASSGGASLETQYF	TGTGCCAGCAGCGGGGGGGCTAGCTTGGAGACCCAGTACTTC
TRBD1	TRBJ1-2	-	TRBV19	CASSAGTALYGYTF	TGTGCCAGTAGTGCCGGGACAGCCCTCTATGGCTACACCTTC
-	TRBJ1-2	few	TRBV6-5	CASSLVQERGYTF	TGTGCCAGCAGTTTAGTCCAGGAGAGGGGCTACACCTTC
-	TRBJ2-6	-	TRBV5-1	CASSYVSGANVLTF	TGCGCCAGCAGCTACGTATCTGGGGCCAACGTCCTGACTTTC
TRBD1	TRBJ2-1	-	TRBV19	CASIPGQGLGEQFF	TGTGCCAGTATCCCGGGACAGGGTTTGGGTGAGCAGTTCTTC
TRBD2	TRBJ2-1	-	TRBV25-1	CASILSGGAGNEQFF	TGTGCCAGCATTCTAAGCGGGGGGGCCGGCAATGAGCAGTTCTTC
-	TRBJ1-5	-	TRBV4-1	CASSQDRGGGQPQHF	TGCGCCAGCAGCCAAGATAGAGGGGGAGGTCAGCCCCAGCATTTT
-	TRBJ2-1	-	TRBV5-1	CASSLETGFNEQFF	TGCGCCAGCAGCTTGGAAACGGGTTTCAATGAGCAGTTCTTC
-	TRBJ2-7	once	TRBV21-1	CASSKESGMAYEQYF	TGTGCCAGCAGCAAAGAAAGCGGGATGGCATACGAGCAGTACTTC
-	TRBJ2-5	few	TRBV7-6	CASSLVTSLFGTQYF	TGTGCCAGCAGCTTAGTTACTAGTCTCTTCGGGACCCAGTACTTC
-	TRBJ2-1	-	TRBV29-1	CSVGRNRPMVQGNEQFF	TGCAGCGTAGGACGTAACAGGCCAATGGTACAAGGGAATGAGCAGTTCTTC
-	TRBJ1-2	-	TRBV7-9	CASSFRSGSSNYGYTF	TGTGCCAGCAGCTTTCGATCGGGATCCTCTAACTATGGCTACACCTTC
-	TRBJ2-1	few	TRBV7-8	CASTPQGFAEQFF	TGTGCCAGCACCCCCCAGGGCTTTGCTGAGCAGTTCTTC
TRBD2	TRBJ2-2	-	TRBV5-1	CASSLLAGLNTGELFF	TGCGCCAGCAGCTTGTTAGCGGGGCTGAACACCGGGGAGCTGTTTTTT
-	TRBJ1-1	-	TRBV5-1	CASSSATGMNTEAFF	TGCGCCAGCAGCTCTGCGACGGGAATGAACACTGAAGCTTTCTTT
-	TRBJ2-3	-	TRBV6-6	CASSYSDPADTQYF	TGTGCCAGCAGTTATTCAGACCCAGCAGATACGCAGTATTTT
TRBD2	TRBJ2-3	-	TRBV29-1	CSVRPQGLAEGDTQYF	TGCAGCGTACGGCCCCAGGGACTAGCGGAAGGGGATACGCAGTATTTT
TRBD1	TRBJ1-1	few	TRBV5-5	CASSPVGTGLRSEAFF	TGTGCCAGCAGCCCTGTGGGGACAGGACTCCGGTCTGAAGCTTTCTTT
-	TRBJ1-1	-	TRBV20-1	CSASPRPNTEAFF	TGCAGTGCTAGCCCCAGGCCGAACACTGAAGCTTTCTTT
-	TRBJ1-5	few	TRBV7-2	CASSLELNQPQHF	TGTGCCAGCAGCTTAGAACTGAATCAGCCCCAGCATTTT
-	TRBJ2-7	-	TRBV7-3	CASSLGATGANEQYF	TGTGCCAGCAGCTTAGGGGCGACAGGTGCCAACGAGCAGTACTTC
-	TRBJ2-7	few	TRBV5-1	CASSWGQSYEQYF	TGCGCCAGCAGCTGGGGACAATCCTACGAGCAGTACTTC
TRBD1	TRBJ1-1	-	TRBV6-5	CASSQNRDRGVAFF	TGTGCCAGCAGTCAGAACCGGGACAGGGGTGTAGCTTTCTTT